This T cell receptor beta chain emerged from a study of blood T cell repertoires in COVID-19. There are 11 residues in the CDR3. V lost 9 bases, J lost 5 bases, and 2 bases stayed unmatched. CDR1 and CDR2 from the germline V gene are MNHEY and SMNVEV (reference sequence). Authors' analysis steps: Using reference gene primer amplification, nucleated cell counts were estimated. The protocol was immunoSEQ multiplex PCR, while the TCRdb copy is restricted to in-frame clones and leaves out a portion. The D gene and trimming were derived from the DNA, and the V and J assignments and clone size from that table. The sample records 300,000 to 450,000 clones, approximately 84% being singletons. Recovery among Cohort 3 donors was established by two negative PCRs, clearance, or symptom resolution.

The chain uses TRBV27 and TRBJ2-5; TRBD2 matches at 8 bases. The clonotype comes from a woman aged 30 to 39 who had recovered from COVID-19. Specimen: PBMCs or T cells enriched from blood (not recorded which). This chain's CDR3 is CARREGETQYF. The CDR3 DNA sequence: TGTGCCAGACGGGAGGGGGAGACCCAGTACTTC.